This T cell receptor (beta chain) originates from a study of T cell changes during pregnancy in multiple sclerosis. Method: immunoSEQ multiplex PCR; TCRdb's copy keeps in-frame clones and lacks some. The sample has approximately 50,000 clones, roughly 92% seen once; the top ten hold 0.39%. This CDR3 is built from 14 residues. V was cut by 2 bases and J by 4 bases, with 10 bases left in between. Germline lookup yields CDR1 MNHEY and CDR2 SVGAGI. The sequenced sample was CD4+ T cells from peripheral blood mononuclear cells, obtained after pregnancy. The rearrangement links TRBV6-5 to TRBJ2-3, with D perhaps matching TRBD2 (7 bases). The source of this sequence is a female donor with multiple sclerosis, enrolled in a pregnancy study. The CDR3 region has the DNA TGTGCCAGCAGTTACAGGGGGGGAGCAGATACGCAGTATTTT. Residues: CASSYRGGADTQYF.